What follows are 12 T cell receptor beta chains derived from one specimen sequenced in a study of T-cell memory formation after mild COVID-19. MiXCR, run by TCRdb on the 5' RACE reads, gives a single entry per CDR3 protein. Of about 450,000 distinct CDR3 sequences in the sample, 20% to 30% were seen once. The sample consisted of PBMCs or a T cell subset sorted from them (not recorded which). The receptor source for this set is an adult woman who had mild COVID-19 (a few samples of this study predate the infection). Cell type and time point are not known.

The chain's CDR3 is CASSLGLAVGPKNTGELFF. CDR3 bases: TGTGCCAGCAGCTTAGGGCTAGCGGTAGGACCCAAGAACACCGGGGAGCTGTTTTTT. The chain links TRBV7-2 to TRBJ2-2, with 7 bases that match TRBD2. Trimming at V came to 1 base and at J to 1 base, leaving 12 bases not matched to a gene. The CDR3 sequence is 19 residues long. Germline V gene data show CDR1 as SGHTA and CDR2 as FQGNSA.

This clonotype occurred a few times. This chain joins TRBV7-9 and TRBJ2-1; D may be TRBD2 (6 bases). The CDR3 extends over 16 amino acids. Germline V CDR1 and CDR2: SEHNR, FQNEAQ (reference sequence). V gave up 5 bases and J gave up 2 bases, with 16 bases separating them. CDR3 region: CASSPREPGTYNEQFF. CDR3 nucleotides: TGTGCCAGCAGCCCCCGGGAGCCGGGAACCTACAATGAGCAGTTCTTC.

V is TRBV28 and J is TRBJ2-1; D remains unclear. This CDR3 comprises 12 residues. V dropped 5 bases and J dropped 6 bases, with 8 bases sitting between them. Germline V gene sequence: CDR1 MDHEN, CDR2 SYDVKM. CDR3 DNA sequence: TGTGCCAGCAGTCCACATCTCAATGAGCAGTTCTTC. It encodes CASSPHLNEQFF. Filled out from reference TRBV28 and TRBJ2-1, the complete variable domain reads DVKVTQSSRYLVKRTGEKVFLECVQDMDHENMFWYRQDPGLGLRLIYFSYDVKMKEKGDIPEGYSVSREKKERFSLILESASTNQTSMYLCASSPHLNEQFFGPGTRLTVL.

The rearrangement joins TRBV7-9 to TRBJ2-7; 9 bases are shared with TRBD2. There are 15 residues in the CDR3. V was clipped by 4 bases and J by 6 bases; unmatched bases: 10. Germline CDR1 reads SEHNR; CDR2 reads FQNEAQ (reference sequence). The CDR3 nucleotides are TGTGCCAGCAGCTCCCCCCTTAGCGGGGGCGGCGAGCAGTACTTC. Translation: CASSSPLSGGGEQYF.

The genes are TRBV9 and TRBJ2-2; TRBD2 matches at 9 bases. J lost 5 bases, V lost 0 bases, and 5 bases had no gene match. The germline CDR1 and CDR2 sequences are SGDLS and YYNGEE. CDR3 length: 16 residues. CDR3: CASSVGIAGETGELFF. The CDR3 DNA follows: TGTGCCAGCAGCGTAGGGATAGCGGGAGAGACCGGGGAGCTGTTTTTT.

This clonotype has a count of ten or more. The chain employs TRBV18 and TRBJ1-5; tentative D call: TRBD1 (6 bases). The CDR3 loop spans 14 amino acids. Trimming took off 6 bases at V and 5 bases at J, with 14 bases between the two ends. Germline lookup yields CDR1 KGHSH and CDR2 LQKENI. CDR3 protein: CASSPTGYYQPQHF. The DNA of the CDR3 is TGTGCCAGCTCCCCCACAGGGTACTATCAGCCCCAGCATTTT.

This rearrangement joins TRBV4-2 to TRBJ2-7; 11 bases align to TRBD2. This CDR3 spans 14 amino acids. The trim removed 5 bases at V and 5 bases at J, leaving 5 bases unmatched. Germline-derived CDR1 and CDR2 are LGHNA and YNFKEQ. The CDR3 coding sequence is TGTGCCAGCAGCACACTAGCGGGAGCCAACGAGCAGTACTTC. It is translated as CASSTLAGANEQYF.

The chain combines TRBV12-3 or TRBV12-4 with TRBJ1-2; 8 bases are a match to TRBD1. The CDR3 length is 14 residues. The trim removed 5 bases at V and 4 bases at J, leaving 6 bases unmatched. The CDR3: CASSTTGGSYGYTF. The CDR3 DNA reads as TGTGCCAGCAGTACCACAGGGGGAAGCTATGGCTACACCTTC.

The rearrangement joins TRBV6-2 or TRBV6-3 to TRBJ1-1; 7 nucleotides match TRBD1. Germline assignment: CDR1 MNHEY and CDR2 SVGEGT. This CDR3 has 17 amino acids. The V and J ends lost 2 bases and 1 base, in that order; junction bases with no gene match: 10. The CDR3 is CASSYRQGRWENTEAFF. The CDR3 DNA follows: TGTGCCAGCAGTTACCGACAGGGCCGATGGGAGAACACTGAAGCTTTCTTT.

This clonotype occurred many times. This sequence joins TRBV4-3 and TRBJ2-1; 14 nucleotides align to TRBD2. Trimming cost V 4 bases and J 9 bases; bases outside gene matches: 11. Germline loops: CDR1 LGHNA, CDR2 YSLEER. This CDR3 is 17 amino acids long. The CDR3 reads CASSRREGLAGVSEQFF. DNA for the CDR3: TGCGCCAGCAGCCGCCGCGAGGGACTAGCGGGAGTAAGTGAGCAGTTCTTC.

V gene TRBV5-5 combines with J gene TRBJ2-6; D not resolved. Germline CDR1 is SGHKS and CDR2 is YYEKEE (reference sequence). The ends were cut back, 4 bases at V and 0 bases at J, with 11 bases in the middle. The CDR3 loop spans 16 amino acids. CDR3 sequence reads: CASSHFGASGANVLTF. CDR3 bases: TGTGCCAGCAGCCACTTCGGTGCCTCTGGGGCCAACGTCCTGACTTTC.

This sequence joins TRBV4-1 and TRBJ2-6; a possible D gene is TRBD2 (6 bases). Germline loops: CDR1 MGHRA, CDR2 YSYEKL. The CDR3 sequence is 15 residues long. Trimming took off 4 bases at V and 2 bases at J, with 9 bases between the two ends. The CDR3 DNA reads TGCGCCAGCAGCCCCCGCGGGACTGGGGCCAACGTCCTGACTTTC. Residues: CASSPRGTGANVLTF.